This T cell receptor beta chain appears in the sequencing data of a study of cytomegalovirus exposure and HLA in healthy donors. Study results and limitations: Confirmation was obtained in vitro that a few CMV-associated chains are specific for CMV antigens. V segments that were indistinguishable, TRBV6-2 and TRBV6-3 among them, were omitted from analysis. Several of the most significant clusters appeared, in a later analysis, to be linked to common viral pathogens.

A single count supports this clone. Its antigen is unidentified. Additional DNA sequences in this sample encode the identical CDR3. The PCR ran on 60 Vbeta and 13 Jbeta primers. Per the study methods: A later analysis tallied roughly 77 million unique TCR beta chains, 9 million to 12 million of them shared. This table comes from immunoSEQ multiplex PCR, and its TCRdb copy is limited to in-frame clones, with some not included. The DNA gave D and trimming, while V, J and clone size come from that table. Counted here are more than 60,000 clones, around 80% occurring once; the ten biggest clones make up about 4.7%. Trimming took 4 bases from V and 0 from J, leaving 6 bases between them. The CDR3 consists of 12 residues. From germline, CDR1 is SQVTM and CDR2 ANQGSEA.

The material sequenced was PBMCs. The sequence derives from a woman aged 30 to 39 in good health and CMV-seronegative. The chain links TRBV29-1 to TRBJ1-1; no firm D call. In DNA, the CDR3 is TGCAGCGTTGGGCAGATGAACACTGAAGCTTTCTTT. Its protein is CSVGQMNTEAFF.